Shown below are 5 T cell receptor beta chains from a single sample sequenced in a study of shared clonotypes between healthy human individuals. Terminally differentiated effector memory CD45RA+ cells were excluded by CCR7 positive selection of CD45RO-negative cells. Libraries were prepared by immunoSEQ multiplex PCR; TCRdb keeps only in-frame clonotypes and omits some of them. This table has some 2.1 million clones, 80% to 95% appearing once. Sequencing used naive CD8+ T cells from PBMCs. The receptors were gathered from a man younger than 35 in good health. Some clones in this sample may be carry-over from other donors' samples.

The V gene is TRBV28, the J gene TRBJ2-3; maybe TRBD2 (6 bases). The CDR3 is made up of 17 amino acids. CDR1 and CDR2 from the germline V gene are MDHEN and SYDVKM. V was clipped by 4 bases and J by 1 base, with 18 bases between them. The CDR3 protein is CASSSPRRARGTDTQYF. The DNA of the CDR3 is TGTGCCAGCAGTTCCCCCCGGAGGGCCCGAGGCACAGATACGCAGTATTTT. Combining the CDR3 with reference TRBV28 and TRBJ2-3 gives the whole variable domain DVKVTQSSRYLVKRTGEKVFLECVQDMDHENMFWYRQDPGLGLRLIYFSYDVKMKEKGDIPEGYSVSREKKERFSLILESASTNQTSMYLCASSSPRRARGTDTQYFGPGTRLTVL.

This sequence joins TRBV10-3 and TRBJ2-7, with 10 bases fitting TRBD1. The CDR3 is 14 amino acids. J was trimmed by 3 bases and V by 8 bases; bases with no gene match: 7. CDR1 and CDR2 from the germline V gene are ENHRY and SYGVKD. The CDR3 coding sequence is TGTGCCATCTCTGACAGGGGGCGTATCTACGAGCAGTACTTC. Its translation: CAISDRGRIYEQYF.

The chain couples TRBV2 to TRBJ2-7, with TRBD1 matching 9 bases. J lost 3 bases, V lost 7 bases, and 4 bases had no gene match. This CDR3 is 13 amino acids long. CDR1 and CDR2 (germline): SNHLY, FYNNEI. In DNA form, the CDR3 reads TGTGCCAGCAAGGGGGACAGGGTCTACGAGCAGTACTTC. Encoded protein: CASKGDRVYEQYF.

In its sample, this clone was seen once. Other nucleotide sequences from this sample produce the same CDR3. The CDR3 sequence: CASSQLNTEAFF. DNA of the CDR3: TGCGCCAGCAGCCAATTGAACACTGAAGCTTTCTTT. The chain has TRBV4-1 and TRBJ1-1; D not resolved. The germline CDR1 and CDR2 sequences are MGHRA and YSYEKL. This CDR3 is 12 amino acids long. The germline V and J ends were trimmed by 2 bases and 0 bases, with 1 base remaining between them.

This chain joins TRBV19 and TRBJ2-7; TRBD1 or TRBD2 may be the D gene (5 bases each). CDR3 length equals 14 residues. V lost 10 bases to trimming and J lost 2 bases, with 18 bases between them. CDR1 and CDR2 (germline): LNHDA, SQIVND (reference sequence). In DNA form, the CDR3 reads TGTGCCACCCGTCGGGGCCCCCCGGCCTACGAGCAGTACTTC. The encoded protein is CATRRGPPAYEQYF.